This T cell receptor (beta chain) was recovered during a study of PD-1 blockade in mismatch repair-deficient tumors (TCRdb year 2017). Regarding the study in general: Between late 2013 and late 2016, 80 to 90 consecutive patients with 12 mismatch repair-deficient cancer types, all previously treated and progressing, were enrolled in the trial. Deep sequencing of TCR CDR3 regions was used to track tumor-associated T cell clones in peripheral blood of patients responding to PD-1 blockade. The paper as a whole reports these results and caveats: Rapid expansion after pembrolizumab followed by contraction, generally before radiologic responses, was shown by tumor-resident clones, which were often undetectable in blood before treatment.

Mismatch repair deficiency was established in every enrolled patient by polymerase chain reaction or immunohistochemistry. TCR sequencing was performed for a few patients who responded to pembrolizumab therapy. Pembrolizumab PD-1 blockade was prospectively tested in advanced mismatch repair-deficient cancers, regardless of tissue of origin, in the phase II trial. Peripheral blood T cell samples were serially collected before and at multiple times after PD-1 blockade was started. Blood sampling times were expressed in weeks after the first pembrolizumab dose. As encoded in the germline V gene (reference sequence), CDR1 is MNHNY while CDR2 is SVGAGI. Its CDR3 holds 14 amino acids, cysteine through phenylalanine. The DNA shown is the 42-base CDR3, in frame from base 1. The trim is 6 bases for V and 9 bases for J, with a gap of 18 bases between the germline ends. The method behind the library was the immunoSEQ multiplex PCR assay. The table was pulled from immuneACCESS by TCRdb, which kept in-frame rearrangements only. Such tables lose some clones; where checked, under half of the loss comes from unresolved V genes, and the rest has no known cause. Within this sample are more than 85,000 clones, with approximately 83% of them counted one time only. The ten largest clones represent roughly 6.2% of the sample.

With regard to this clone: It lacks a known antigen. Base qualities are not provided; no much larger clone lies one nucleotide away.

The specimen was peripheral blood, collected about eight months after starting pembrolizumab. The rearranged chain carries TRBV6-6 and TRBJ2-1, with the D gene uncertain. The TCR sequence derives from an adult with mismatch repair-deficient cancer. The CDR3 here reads CASRIGPDPGEQFF. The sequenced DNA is TGTGCCAGCAGGATTGGTCCCGATCCGGGTGAGCAGTTCTTC.